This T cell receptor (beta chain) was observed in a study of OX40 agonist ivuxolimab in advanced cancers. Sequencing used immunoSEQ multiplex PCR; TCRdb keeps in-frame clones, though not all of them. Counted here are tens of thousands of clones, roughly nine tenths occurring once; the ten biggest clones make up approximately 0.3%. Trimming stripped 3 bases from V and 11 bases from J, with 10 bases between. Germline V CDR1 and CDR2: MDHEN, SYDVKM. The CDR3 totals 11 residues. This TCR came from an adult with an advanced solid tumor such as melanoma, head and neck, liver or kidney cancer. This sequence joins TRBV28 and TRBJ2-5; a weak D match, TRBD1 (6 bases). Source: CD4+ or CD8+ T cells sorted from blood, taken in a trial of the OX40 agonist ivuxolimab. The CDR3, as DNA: TGTGCCAGCAGTTTTAGGGACACTCAGTACTTC. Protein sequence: CASSFRDTQYF.